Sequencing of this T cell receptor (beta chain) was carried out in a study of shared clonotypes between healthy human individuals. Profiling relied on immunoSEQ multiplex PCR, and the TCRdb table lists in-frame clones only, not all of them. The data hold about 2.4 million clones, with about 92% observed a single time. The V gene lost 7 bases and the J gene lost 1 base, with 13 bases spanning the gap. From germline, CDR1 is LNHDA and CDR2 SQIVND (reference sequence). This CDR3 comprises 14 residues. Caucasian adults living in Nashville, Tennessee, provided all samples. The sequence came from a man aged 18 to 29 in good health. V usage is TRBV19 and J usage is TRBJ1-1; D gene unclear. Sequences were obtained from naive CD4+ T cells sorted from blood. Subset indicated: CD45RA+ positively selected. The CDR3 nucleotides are TGTGCCAGTACCCAATCGGGCCCGAACACTGAAGCTTTCTTT. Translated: CASTQSGPNTEAFF.